This TCR beta chain is drawn from a study of CD8 T cells in Susac syndrome. RNA totalling about 0.45 to 1 ug underwent reverse transcription with random hexamers. The authors amplified TCR beta CDR3 across 54 Vbeta and 13 Jbeta using immunoSEQ multiplex PCR. TCRdb re-called the immunoSEQ multiplex PCR reads with MiXCR, one entry per CDR3 protein. The sample shows a few hundred thousand distinct CDR3 sequences, roughly nine tenths of them seen only once. The T cells that were sequenced for TCR beta were CD8+ and CD4+ cells from blood. The multiple sclerosis controls consisted of treatment-naive patients with relapsing-remitting disease, either stable or active. Isolation of CD8+ and CD4+ T cells was performed negatively, whereas enrichment of TEMRA cells was done by FACS. Trimming left V 2 bases short and J 4 bases short, with 8 bases between. The CDR3 loop spans 12 amino acids. CDR1 is SQVTM and CDR2 is ANQGSEA in the germline V gene.

The origin of this receptor is a human donor with multiple sclerosis. This sequence joins TRBV29-1 and TRBJ1-1; the D gene is possibly TRBD1 (5 bases). The sample comprised CD8+ T cells from PBMCs. The DNA for the CDR3 is TGCAGCGTTGAACCAGGGCGCACTGAAGCTTTCTTT. This encodes CSVEPGRTEAFF.